These 28 T cell receptor beta chains originate from one sample sequenced in a study of blood T cell repertoires in COVID-19. Method: immunoSEQ multiplex PCR; TCRdb's copy keeps in-frame clones and lacks some. The data contain about 480,000 clones, 75% to 90% of them seen just once; the ten biggest clones take up around 0.92%. The source material was peripheral blood. These receptor sequences come from a young man with COVID-19, enrolled during active disease.

The rearrangement uses TRBV2 and TRBJ2-3; the match to TRBD2 covers 14 bases. Trimming took 2 bases from V and 0 from J; bases not matched to a gene: 13. The CDR3 loop spans 21 amino acids. Germline V gives CDR1 SNHLY, CDR2 FYNNEI. The CDR3 DNA sequence: TGTGCCAGCAGTGAAAGGAACCGCGGGACTAGCGGGAGACCCAGCACAGATACGCAGTATTTT. Its translation is CASSERNRGTSGRPSTDTQYF.

Only one count was recorded for this clone. V gene TRBV5-1 combines with J gene TRBJ2-1, with 7 nucleotides matching TRBD2. In germline, CDR1 is SGHRS, CDR2 YFSETQ. V gave up 5 bases and J gave up 0 bases; unmatched junction bases: 2. The CDR3 is 14 residues long. As DNA, the CDR3 is TGCGCCAGCAGGGCTAGCGGCTCCTACAATGAGCAGTTCTTC. It encodes CASRASGSYNEQFF.

The chain joins TRBV4-1 to TRBJ2-3; D is possibly TRBD1 (5 bases). The CDR3 contains 15 residues. The V end was cut by 8 bases, the J end by 0 bases, with 15 bases between. Germline CDR1 reads MGHRA; CDR2 reads YSYEKL. This chain's CDR3 is CASLPHAGSTDTQYF. The CDR3, as DNA: TGCGCCAGCCTACCTCATGCAGGGAGCACAGATACGCAGTATTTT.

V and J are TRBV5-6 and TRBJ2-1; weak D call: TRBD1 (5 bases). V dropped 1 base and J dropped 1 base, with 9 bases sitting between them. The germline CDR1 and CDR2 sequences are SGHDT and YYEEEE. There are 15 residues in the CDR3. The CDR3 region has the DNA TGTGCCAGCAGCTTGAGGGGTCCGTCCTACAATGAGCAGTTCTTC. This gives the protein CASSLRGPSYNEQFF.

Here the CDR3 reads CASGGQGSGNTIYF. The CDR3 nucleotides are TGTGCCAGCGGAGGACAGGGTAGCGGAAACACCATATATTTT. The chain links TRBV2 to TRBJ1-3; 8 nucleotides align to TRBD1. The CDR3 is 14 residues long. With V trimmed by 8 bases and J by 4 bases, 7 bases remained unmatched. Germline-derived CDR1 and CDR2 are SNHLY and FYNNEI.

This clone was seen more than once but under ten times. The chain carries TRBV2 and TRBJ1-6; 7 bases fit TRBD1. Trimming cost V 7 bases and J 7 bases; bases outside gene matches: 10. The CDR3 contains 15 residues. Germline CDR1 SNHLY, CDR2 FYNNEI. The CDR3 is CASTWAGTENSPLHF. CDR3 DNA sequence: TGTGCCAGCACCTGGGCCGGGACAGAGAATTCACCCCTCCACTTT. Complete variable domain (other parts from reference TRBV2 and TRBJ1-6): EPEVTQTPSHQVTQMGQEVILRCVPISNHLYFYWYRQILGQKVEFLVSFYNNEISEKSEIFDDQFSVERPDGSNFTLKIRSTKLEDSAMYFCASTWAGTENSPLHFGNGTRLTVT.

The V and J genes are TRBV19 and TRBJ2-1; D possibly corresponds to TRBD2 (7 bases). The CDR3 is made up of 14 amino acids. Germline V gene data show CDR1 as LNHDA and CDR2 as SQIVND (reference sequence). V was pared by 1 base and J by 5 bases, with 9 bases between. DNA for the CDR3: TGTGCCAGTAGTATAGGGGGGGGCAACAATGAGCAGTTCTTC. Protein product: CASSIGGGNNEQFF.

The genes are TRBV19 and TRBJ2-5, with 12 bases aligning to TRBD2. The CDR3 covers 16 residues. The V segment lost 5 bases and the J segment 2 bases; nucleotides outside the gene matches: 6. In germline, CDR1 is LNHDA, CDR2 SQIVND (reference sequence). CDR3: CASSLTTSGSQETQYF. For the CDR3, the DNA is TGTGCCAGTAGTCTAACGACTAGCGGGAGTCAAGAGACCCAGTACTTC.

The rearrangement links TRBV5-4 to TRBJ2-5; a possible D gene is TRBD1 (6 bases). This CDR3 has 13 residues. Trimming left V 7 bases short and J 3 bases short, with 13 bases between. CDR1 SGHNT and CDR2 YYREEE come from the germline V gene (reference sequence). The CDR3 DNA follows: TGTGCCAGCTACCCGACAGGCGAAGAGACCCAGTACTTC. Amino acids: CASYPTGEETQYF. The variable domain in full, completed from reference TRBV5-4 and TRBJ2-5, reads ETGVTQSPTHLIKTRGQQVTLRCSSQSGHNTVSWYQQALGQGPQFIFQYYREEENGRGNFPPRFSGLQFPNYSSELNVNALELDDSALYLCASYPTGEETQYFGPGTRLLVL.

This rearrangement joins TRBV5-6 to TRBJ2-3, with 7 bases fitting TRBD1. CDR1 SGHDT and CDR2 YYEEEE come from the germline V gene. The ends lost 2 bases at V and 1 base at J; junction bases unmatched: 4. CDR3 length: 15 amino acids. As DNA, the CDR3 is TGTGCCAGCAGCTTAGGGGGCGAGGGCACAGATACGCAGTATTTT. It yields the protein CASSLGGEGTDTQYF.

CDR3 DNA: TGTGCCAGCAGCCTGCAGGGGGCGTACAGCGAGCAGTACTTC. As protein: CASSLQGAYSEQYF. The J gene is TRBJ2-7, the V gene TRBV11-3; 8 positions match TRBD1. The length of the CDR3 is 14 residues. The V gene's germline CDR1 is SGHNT and CDR2 YENEEA. With 5 bases clipped from V and 6 bases from J, the junction kept 9 bases outside the gene matches.

To note about this clone: A much larger clone differs from this one at a single base, so this may be a read error. Other nucleotide sequences in the sample specify the same CDR3. J is TRBJ2-7 and V is TRBV13; D gene ambiguous. CDR3 length: 13 residues. With 0 bases removed from V and 0 bases from J, the gap between germline ends came to 3 bases. In germline, CDR1 is PRHDT, CDR2 FYEKMQ (reference sequence). CDR3 in amino acids: CASSLGSSYEQYF. The CDR3, as DNA: TGTGCCAGCAGCTTAGGGAGCTCCTACGAGCAGTACTTC.

J is TRBJ2-5 and V is TRBV13; D might be TRBD2 (6 bases). V was clipped by 2 bases and J by 4 bases, with 14 bases between them. The V gene's germline CDR1 is PRHDT and CDR2 FYEKMQ (reference sequence). The CDR3 is 15 amino acids. CDR3 sequence: CASSLRTGDGETQYF. CDR3 nucleotide sequence: TGTGCCAGCAGCTTAAGGACGGGAGACGGAGAGACCCAGTACTTC.

The sample holds one count of this clone. The chain couples TRBV11-2 to TRBJ2-1; TRBD2 matches at 8 bases. After removal of 1 base from V and 6 bases from J, the junction contained 8 bases not matched to a gene. Germline CDR1 reads SGHAT; CDR2 reads FQNNGV. The CDR3 totals 16 residues. CDR3 sequence (DNA): TGTGCCAGCAGCTTAGGGGATTGGACTAGCCCCAATGAGCAGTTCTTC. Protein sequence: CASSLGDWTSPNEQFF. Drawing the rest from reference TRBV11-2 and TRBJ2-1, the complete variable domain is EAGVAQSPRYKIIEKRQSVAFWCNPISGHATLYWYQQILGQGPKLLIQFQNNGVVDDSQLPKDRFSAERLKGVDSTLKIQPAKLEDSAVYLCASSLGDWTSPNEQFFGPGTRLTVL.

This clone was detected a few times. The V and J genes are TRBV5-1 and TRBJ2-1, with 7 bases identical to TRBD2. V lost 6 bases and J lost 6; bases outside the gene matches: 6. Looked up from germline, CDR1 is SGHRS and CDR2 is YFSETQ. The CDR3 length is 13 residues. The CDR3 loop is CASTGLLSNEQFF. As DNA, the CDR3 is TGCGCCAGCACGGGACTACTATCCAATGAGCAGTTCTTC.

V usage is TRBV18 and J usage is TRBJ2-7; 9 nucleotides line up with TRBD1. CDR1 KGHSH and CDR2 LQKENI come from the germline V gene. Trimming cost V 5 bases and J 1 base; bases outside gene matches: 6. The CDR3 consists of 15 residues. CDR3 region: CASSSQGTGSYEQYF. CDR3 nucleotide sequence: TGTGCCAGCTCATCCCAGGGGACAGGGTCCTACGAGCAGTACTTC.

In this sample, this clone turned up a few times. The J gene is TRBJ2-1, the V gene TRBV6-6, with TRBD2 matching over 9 bases. The CDR3 has 14 residues. J gave up 4 bases and V 10 bases, and 8 bases lay outside the gene matches. Per germline, CDR1 MNHNY and CDR2 SVGAGI (reference sequence). This CDR3 is CATSTSGDYNEQFF. The CDR3 region has the DNA TGTGCCACCTCGACTAGCGGAGATTACAATGAGCAGTTCTTC.

The gene calls are TRBV5-6 and TRBJ2-7; the match to TRBD2 covers 10 bases. There are 15 residues in the CDR3. Germline V CDR1 and CDR2: SGHDT, YYEEEE. The junction had 2 bases not matched to a gene; V was cut back by 2 bases and J by 0 bases. The CDR3 region is CASSFGLAVSYEQYF. CDR3 bases: TGTGCCAGCAGCTTCGGACTAGCGGTCTCCTACGAGCAGTACTTC.

This chain uses TRBV4-1 with TRBJ1-2; 8 nucleotides line up with TRBD1. Germline CDR1 MGHRA, CDR2 YSYEKL. The V and J ends lost 2 bases and 2 bases, in that order; junction bases with no gene match: 7. The CDR3 spans 16 residues. The CDR3, as DNA: TGCGCCAGCAGCCAAAATACCAGGACAGGGAACTATGGCTACACCTTC. It codes for CASSQNTRTGNYGYTF.

The chain has TRBV24-1 and TRBJ2-1; D unresolved. This CDR3 comprises 14 residues. V was trimmed by 3 bases and J by 4 bases, leaving 9 bases between them. Germline CDR1 is KGHDR and CDR2 is SFDVKD. The CDR3 DNA reads TGTGCCACCAGTGATCTAGACCCTTACAATGAGCAGTTCTTC. Translation gives CATSDLDPYNEQFF.

The chain recombines TRBV7-9 with TRBJ2-5, with TRBD1 identical over 7 bases. CDR1 and CDR2 (germline): SEHNR, FQNEAQ (reference sequence). V shed 1 base and J 4 bases; nucleotides not matched to a gene: 3. The CDR3 length is 14 residues. Here the CDR3 DNA reads TGTGCCAGCAGCTTAGGTCCAGGGGGAGAGACCCAGTACTTC. Translating gives CASSLGPGGETQYF.

This sequence joins TRBV11-1 and TRBJ2-5; 9 bases match TRBD1. Germline-derived CDR1 and CDR2 are SGHAT and FQDESV (reference sequence). V shed 5 bases and J 4 bases; nucleotides not matched to a gene: 5. The CDR3 is 14 residues long. The CDR3 nucleotides read TGTGCCAGCAGCCGGGGACAGGGTAGAGAGACCCAGTACTTC. It codes for CASSRGQGRETQYF.

J is TRBJ1-6 and V is TRBV5-6; D gene ambiguous. The CDR3 runs to 17 residues. Trimming removed 0 bases from V and 3 bases from J, with 13 bases in between. The germline CDR1 and CDR2 sequences are SGHDT and YYEEEE. The chain's CDR3 is CASSLAVTDNYNSPLHF. The CDR3 coding sequence is TGTGCCAGCAGCTTGGCCGTCACAGACAACTATAATTCACCCCTCCACTTT.

The chain uses TRBV5-4 and TRBJ2-7; the D gene is possibly TRBD1 (7 bases). V lost 3 bases and J 2 bases, leaving 12 bases between the germline ends. Germline loops: CDR1 SGHNT, CDR2 YYREEE (reference sequence). There are 14 residues in the CDR3. CDR3 sequence reads: CASSSQGEAYEQYF. CDR3 coding DNA: TGTGCCAGCAGCTCCCAGGGGGAGGCCTACGAGCAGTACTTC.

Comments on this clone: At the DNA level, this CDR3 is encoded by other sequences in the same sample as well. The chain couples TRBV5-1 to TRBJ1-1; 9 nucleotides agree with TRBD1. Germline assignment: CDR1 SGHRS and CDR2 YFSETQ. The CDR3 is 13 residues long. Trimming at V came to 3 bases and at J to 5 bases, leaving 2 bases not matched to a gene. The CDR3 here is CASSWDRDTEAFF. The CDR3, as DNA: TGCGCCAGCAGCTGGGACAGGGATACTGAAGCTTTCTTT. Looking up the rest from reference TRBV5-1 and TRBJ1-1 gives the full variable domain: KAGVTQTPRYLIKTRGQQVTLSCSPISGHRSVSWYQQTPGQGLQFLFEYFSETQRNKGNFPGRFSGRQFSNSRSEMNVSTLELGDSALYLCASSWDRDTEAFFGQGTRLTVV.

In this sample, this clone turned up once. The chain joins TRBV6-1 to TRBJ2-7; D may be TRBD1 (6 bases). V lost 0 bases, J lost 0 bases, and 18 bases lay in between. Germline CDR1 reads MNHNS; CDR2 reads SASEGT. This CDR3 comprises 18 residues. This CDR3 is CASSEAGQLLPSSYEQYF. CDR3 coding DNA: TGTGCCAGCAGTGAAGCGGGACAATTACTTCCGAGCTCCTACGAGCAGTACTTC.

The rearrangement links TRBV6-5 to TRBJ2-7; 8 nucleotides line up with TRBD1. The J segment lost 4 bases and the V segment lost 2 bases, leaving 7 bases of the junction unmatched. CDR1 is MNHEY and CDR2 is SVGAGI in the germline V gene. This CDR3 has 15 amino acids. The CDR3 DNA is TGTGCCAGCAGTTACCGACAGGGGCCGGGATACGAGCAGTACTTC. This translates into CASSYRQGPGYEQYF.

The chain employs TRBV6-1 and TRBJ1-2; D is perhaps TRBD1 (5 bases). Trimming left V 2 bases short and J 0 bases short, with 13 bases between. Germline lookup yields CDR1 MNHNS and CDR2 SASEGT. The CDR3 consists of 16 residues. For the CDR3, the DNA is TGTGCCAGCAGTGAATACGGGTACAGGTCTAACTATGGCTACACCTTC. It encodes CASSEYGYRSNYGYTF.